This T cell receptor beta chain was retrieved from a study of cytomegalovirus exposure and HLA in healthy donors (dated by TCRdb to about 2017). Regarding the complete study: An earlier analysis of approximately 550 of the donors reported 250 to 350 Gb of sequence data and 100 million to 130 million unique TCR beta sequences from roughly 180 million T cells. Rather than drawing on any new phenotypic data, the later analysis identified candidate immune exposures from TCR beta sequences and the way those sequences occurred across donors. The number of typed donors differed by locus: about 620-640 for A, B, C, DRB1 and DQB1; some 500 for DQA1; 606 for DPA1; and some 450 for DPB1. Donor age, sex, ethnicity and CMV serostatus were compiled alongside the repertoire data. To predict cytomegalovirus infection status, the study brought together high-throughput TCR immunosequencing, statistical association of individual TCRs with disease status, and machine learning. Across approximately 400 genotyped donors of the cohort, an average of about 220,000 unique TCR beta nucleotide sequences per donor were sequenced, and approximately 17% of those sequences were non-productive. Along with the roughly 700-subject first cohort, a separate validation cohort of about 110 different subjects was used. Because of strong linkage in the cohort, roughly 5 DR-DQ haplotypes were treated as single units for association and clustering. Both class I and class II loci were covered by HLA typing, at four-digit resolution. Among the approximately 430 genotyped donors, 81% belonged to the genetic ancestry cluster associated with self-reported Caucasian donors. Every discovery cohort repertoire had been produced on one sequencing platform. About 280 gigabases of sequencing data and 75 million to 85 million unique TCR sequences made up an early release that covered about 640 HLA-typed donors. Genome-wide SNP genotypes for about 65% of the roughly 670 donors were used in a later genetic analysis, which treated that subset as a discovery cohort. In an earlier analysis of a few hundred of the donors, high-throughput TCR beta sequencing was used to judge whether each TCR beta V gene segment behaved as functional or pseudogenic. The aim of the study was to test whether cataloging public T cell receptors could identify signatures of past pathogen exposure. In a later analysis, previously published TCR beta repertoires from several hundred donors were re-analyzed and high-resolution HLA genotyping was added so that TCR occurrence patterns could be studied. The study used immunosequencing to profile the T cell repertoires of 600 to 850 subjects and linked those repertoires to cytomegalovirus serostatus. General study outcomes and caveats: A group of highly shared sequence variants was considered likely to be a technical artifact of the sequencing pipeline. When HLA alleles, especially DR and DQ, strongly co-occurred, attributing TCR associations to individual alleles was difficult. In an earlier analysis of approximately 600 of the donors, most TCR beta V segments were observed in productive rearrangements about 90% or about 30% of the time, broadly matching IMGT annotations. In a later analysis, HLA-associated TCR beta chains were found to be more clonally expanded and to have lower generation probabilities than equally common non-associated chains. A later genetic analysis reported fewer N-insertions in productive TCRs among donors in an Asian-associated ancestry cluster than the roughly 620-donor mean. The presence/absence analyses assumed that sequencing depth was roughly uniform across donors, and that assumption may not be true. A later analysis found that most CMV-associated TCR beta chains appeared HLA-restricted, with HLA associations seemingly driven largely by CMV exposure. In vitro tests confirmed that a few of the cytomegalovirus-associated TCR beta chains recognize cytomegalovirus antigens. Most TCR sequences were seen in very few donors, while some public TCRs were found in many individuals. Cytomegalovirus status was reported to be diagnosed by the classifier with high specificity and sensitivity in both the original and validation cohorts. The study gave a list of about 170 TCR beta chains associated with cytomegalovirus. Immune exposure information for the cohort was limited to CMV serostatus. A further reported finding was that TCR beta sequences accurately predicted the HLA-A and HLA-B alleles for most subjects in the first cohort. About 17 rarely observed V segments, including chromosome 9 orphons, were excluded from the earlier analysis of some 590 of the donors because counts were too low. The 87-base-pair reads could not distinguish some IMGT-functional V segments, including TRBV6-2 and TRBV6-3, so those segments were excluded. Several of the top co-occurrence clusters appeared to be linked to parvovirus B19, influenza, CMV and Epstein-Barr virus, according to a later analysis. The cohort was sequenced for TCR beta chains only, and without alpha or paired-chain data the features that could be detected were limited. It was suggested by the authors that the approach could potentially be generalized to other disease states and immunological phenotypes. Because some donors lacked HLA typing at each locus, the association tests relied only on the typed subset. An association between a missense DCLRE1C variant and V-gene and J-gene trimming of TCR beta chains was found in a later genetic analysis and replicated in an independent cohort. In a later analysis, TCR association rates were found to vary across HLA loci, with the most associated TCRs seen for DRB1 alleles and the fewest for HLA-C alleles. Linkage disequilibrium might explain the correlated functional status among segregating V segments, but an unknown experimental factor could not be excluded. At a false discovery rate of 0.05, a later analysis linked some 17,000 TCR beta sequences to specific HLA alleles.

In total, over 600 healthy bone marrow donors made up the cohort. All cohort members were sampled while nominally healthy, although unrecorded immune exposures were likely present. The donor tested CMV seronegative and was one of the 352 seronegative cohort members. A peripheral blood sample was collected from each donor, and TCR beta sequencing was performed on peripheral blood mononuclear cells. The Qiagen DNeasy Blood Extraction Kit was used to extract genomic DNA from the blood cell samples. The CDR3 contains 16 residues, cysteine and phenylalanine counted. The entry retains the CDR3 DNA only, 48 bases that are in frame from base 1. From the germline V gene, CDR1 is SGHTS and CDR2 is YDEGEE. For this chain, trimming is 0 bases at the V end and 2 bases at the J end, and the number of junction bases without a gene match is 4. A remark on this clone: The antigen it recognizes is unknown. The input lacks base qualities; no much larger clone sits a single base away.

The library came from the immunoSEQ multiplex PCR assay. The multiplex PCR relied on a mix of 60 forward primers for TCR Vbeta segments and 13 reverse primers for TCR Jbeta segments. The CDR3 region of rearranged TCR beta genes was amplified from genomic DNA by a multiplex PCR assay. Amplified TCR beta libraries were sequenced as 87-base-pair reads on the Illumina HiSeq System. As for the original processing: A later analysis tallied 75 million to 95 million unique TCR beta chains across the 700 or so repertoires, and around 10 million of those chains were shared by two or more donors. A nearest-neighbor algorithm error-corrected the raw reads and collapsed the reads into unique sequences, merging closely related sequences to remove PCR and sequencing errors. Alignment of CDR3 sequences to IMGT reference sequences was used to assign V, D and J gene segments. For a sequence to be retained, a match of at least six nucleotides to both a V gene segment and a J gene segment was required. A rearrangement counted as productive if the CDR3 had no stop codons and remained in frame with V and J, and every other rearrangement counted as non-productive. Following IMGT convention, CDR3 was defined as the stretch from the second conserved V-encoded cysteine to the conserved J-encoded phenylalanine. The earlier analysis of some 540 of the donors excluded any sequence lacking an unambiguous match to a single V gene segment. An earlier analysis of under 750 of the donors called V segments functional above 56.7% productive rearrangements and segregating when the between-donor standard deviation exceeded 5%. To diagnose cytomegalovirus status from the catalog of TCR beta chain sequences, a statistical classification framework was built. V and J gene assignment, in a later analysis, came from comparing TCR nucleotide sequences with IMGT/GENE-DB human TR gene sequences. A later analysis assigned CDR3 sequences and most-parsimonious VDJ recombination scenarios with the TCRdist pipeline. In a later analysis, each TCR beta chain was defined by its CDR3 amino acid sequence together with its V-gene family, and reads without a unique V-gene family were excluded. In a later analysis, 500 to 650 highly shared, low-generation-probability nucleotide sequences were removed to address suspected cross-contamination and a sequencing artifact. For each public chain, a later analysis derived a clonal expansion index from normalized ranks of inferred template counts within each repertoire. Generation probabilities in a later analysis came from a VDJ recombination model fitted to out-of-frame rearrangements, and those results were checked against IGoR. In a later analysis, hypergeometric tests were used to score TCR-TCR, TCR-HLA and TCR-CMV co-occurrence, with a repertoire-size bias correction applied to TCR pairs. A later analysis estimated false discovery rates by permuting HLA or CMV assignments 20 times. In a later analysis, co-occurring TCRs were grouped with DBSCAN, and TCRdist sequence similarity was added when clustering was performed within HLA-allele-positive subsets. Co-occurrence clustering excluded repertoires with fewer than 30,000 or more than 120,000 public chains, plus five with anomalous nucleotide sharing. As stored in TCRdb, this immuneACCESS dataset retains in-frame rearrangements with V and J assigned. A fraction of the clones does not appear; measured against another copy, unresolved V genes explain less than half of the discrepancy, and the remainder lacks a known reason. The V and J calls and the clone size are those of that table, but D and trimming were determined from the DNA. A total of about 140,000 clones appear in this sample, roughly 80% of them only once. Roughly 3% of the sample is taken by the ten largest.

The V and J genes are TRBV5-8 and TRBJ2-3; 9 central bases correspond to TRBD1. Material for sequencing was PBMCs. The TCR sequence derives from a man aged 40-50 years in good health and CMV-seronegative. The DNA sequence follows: TGTGCCAGCAGCTTGGCACAGGGGGCTTCCACAGATACGCAGTATTTT. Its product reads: CASSLAQGASTDTQYF.